The 21 T cell receptor beta chains given below trace back to one sample, sequenced in a study of identical twins. A single record per CDR3 protein comes from TCRdb applying MiXCR to the 5' RACE reads. There are roughly 470,000 distinct CDR3 sequences in the sample; approximately 14% occur only once, and approximately 1% lies in the top ten. This same sample was also part of a study on yellow fever vaccine responses in identical twins.

What was sequenced was CD4+ T cells sorted from blood. The receptors originated from a woman between 18 and 29 years old in good health.

A few counts support this clonotype. V and J are TRBV20-1 and TRBJ1-5; D perhaps matches TRBD1 (6 bases). This CDR3 is built from 13 residues. The V end was cut by 5 bases, the J end by 7 bases, with 15 bases between. Germline loops: CDR1 DFQATT, CDR2 SNEGSKA (reference sequence). The CDR3 reads CSAGAGAGQPQHF. The CDR3 nucleotides read TGCAGTGCTGGAGCAGGGGCCGGGCAGCCCCAGCATTTT.

This clonotype was recorded a few times. The chain carries TRBV15 and TRBJ2-3; TRBD2 agrees at 7 bases. Germline V lookup: CDR1 LNHNV, CDR2 YYDKDF (reference sequence). J gave up 1 base and V 8 bases, and 9 bases lay outside the gene matches. This CDR3 is built from 15 residues. CDR3 loop: CATGGGASGTDTQYF. The CDR3 DNA follows: TGTGCCACCGGGGGAGGGGCGAGCGGCACAGATACGCAGTATTTT.

This rearrangement joins TRBV5-1 to TRBJ2-7; TRBD1 aligns across 10 bases. Germline CDR1 reads SGHRS; CDR2 reads YFSETQ. The CDR3 runs to 15 residues. V lost 5 bases, J lost 3 bases, and 8 bases stayed unmatched. CDR3 coding DNA: TGCGCCAGCAGGTATAACCGGGACAGGGGCTACGAGCAGTACTTC. Translation: CASRYNRDRGYEQYF.

This chain connects TRBV20-1 to TRBJ2-7; no firm D call. This CDR3 is built from 12 residues. Trimming removed 1 base at V and 4 bases at J, with 8 bases between. Looked up from germline, CDR1 is DFQATT and CDR2 is SNEGSKA (reference sequence). The CDR3 is CSARVVGYEQYF. The CDR3 region has the DNA TGCAGTGCTAGAGTGGTGGGTTACGAGCAGTACTTC.

The rearrangement links TRBV4-2 to TRBJ2-5; D may match TRBD1 or TRBD2 (5 bases each). Per the germline V gene, CDR1 is LGHNA and CDR2 is YNFKEQ. The CDR3 is made up of 17 amino acids. V lost 3 bases to trimming and J lost 0 bases, with 17 bases between them. CDR3 protein: CASSQTLRGRDQETQYF. The CDR3 DNA follows: TGTGCCAGCAGCCAGACGCTCCGGGGACGGGACCAAGAGACCCAGTACTTC.

CDR3 sequence reads: CAITTTTGTGYGYTF. DNA of the CDR3: TGTGCCATCACTACAACTACCGGGACAGGATATGGCTACACCTTC. The chain combines TRBV6-1 with TRBJ1-2; TRBD1 aligns across 8 bases. Germline-derived CDR1 and CDR2 are MNHNS and SASEGT. V trimming: 10 bases; J trimming: 5 bases; junction bases outside the gene matches: 15. This CDR3 spans 15 amino acids.

The sample holds a few counts of this clonotype. V is TRBV6-4 and J is TRBJ2-5; D remains ambiguous. V shed 8 bases and J shed 2 bases, with 9 bases lying between them. There are 12 residues in the CDR3. The germline V gene has CDR1 MRHNA and CDR2 SNTAGT. Here the CDR3 reads CASGGRQETQYF. DNA for the CDR3: TGTGCCAGCGGTGGTAGACAAGAGACCCAGTACTTC.

This clonotype showed up just a few times. The CDR3 spells CASSQAGGVVDTQYF. CDR3 nucleotides: TGTGCCAGCAGCCAAGCCGGCGGGGTGGTAGATACGCAGTATTTT. The chain joins TRBV3-1 to TRBJ2-3; D is perhaps TRBD2 (6 bases). Trimming took 1 base from V and 5 from J, leaving 13 bases between them. The CDR3 length is 15 residues. Germline V gene lookup returns CDR1 LGHDT and CDR2 YNNKEL (reference sequence).

This chain connects TRBV29-1 to TRBJ2-2; no clear D gene. V lost 7 bases and J 0 bases, leaving 6 bases between the germline ends. This CDR3 is 12 amino acids long. Germline V gene data show CDR1 as SQVTM and CDR2 as ANQGSEA. The CDR3 DNA follows: TGCAGCGCAGCTCCGAACACCGGGGAGCTGTTTTTT. As protein: CSAAPNTGELFF.

This clonotype showed up many times. This chain joins TRBV28 and TRBJ2-5; 11 bases are shared with TRBD2. CDR3 length: 16 residues. Unmatched junction bases numbered 10, after V lost 8 bases and J lost 2 bases. The V gene's germline CDR1 is MDHEN and CDR2 SYDVKM. CDR3 sequence: CASGAPSGGIQETQYF. The CDR3 bases are TGTGCCAGCGGAGCGCCTAGCGGGGGGATTCAAGAGACCCAGTACTTC.

The J gene is TRBJ2-2, the V gene TRBV7-2; TRBD2 agrees at 11 bases. CDR1 and CDR2 from the germline V gene are SGHTA and FQGNSA. V lost 9 bases, J lost 2 bases, and 8 bases stayed unmatched. The CDR3 covers 16 residues. The CDR3 sequence: CASPGLAAQNTGELFF. DNA of the CDR3: TGTGCCAGTCCGGGACTAGCGGCTCAAAACACCGGGGAGCTGTTTTTT. The variable domain in full, with the rest retrieved from reference TRBV7-2 and TRBJ2-2, is GAGVSQSPSNKVTEKGKDVELRCDPISGHTALYWYRQSLGQGLEFLIYFQGNSAPDKSGLPSDRFSAERTGGSVSTLTIQRTQQEDSAVYLCASPGLAAQNTGELFFGEGSRLTVL.

This clonotype was counted between two and nine times. DNA of the CDR3: TGTGCCATCAGTTCAGCGCTCAACACTGAAGCTTTCTTT. It translates to CAISSALNTEAFF. This chain joins TRBV10-3 and TRBJ1-1; D unclear. Germline CDR1 ENHRY, CDR2 SYGVKD. Trimming removed 5 bases at V and 2 bases at J, with 9 bases between. CDR3 length equals 13 residues.

This clonotype was recorded a few times. The rearrangement uses TRBV11-2 and TRBJ2-6, with a weak D call TRBD2 (6 bases). The ends were cut back, 5 bases at V and 2 bases at J, with 19 bases in the middle. The CDR3 is 18 residues long. Germline V gene data show CDR1 as SGHAT and CDR2 as FQNNGV. The CDR3 region is CASSPRYGGQTGANVLTF. In nucleotides, the CDR3 is TGTGCCAGCAGCCCCCGTTACGGGGGTCAGACTGGGGCCAACGTCCTGACTTTC.

This clonotype was counted at least ten times. The V and J genes are TRBV5-1 and TRBJ2-3; TRBD2 might be the D (5 bases). Germline assignment: CDR1 SGHRS and CDR2 YFSETQ. V dropped 4 bases and J dropped 2 bases, with 20 bases sitting between them. The CDR3 runs to 17 residues. CDR3 bases: TGCGCCAGCAGCAGGAGGAAAAGCGCTAACCCCACAGATACGCAGTATTTT. Translating gives CASSRRKSANPTDTQYF.

The J gene is TRBJ2-1, the V gene TRBV5-1; D uncertain. The CDR3 runs 15 residues. The germline gives CDR1 SGHRS, CDR2 YFSETQ. The ends were cut back, 4 bases at V and 0 bases at J, with 11 bases in the middle. Here the CDR3 reads CASSRRLSSYNEQFF. CDR3 nucleotides: TGCGCCAGCAGCCGGCGGCTCAGCTCCTACAATGAGCAGTTCTTC. Full variable domain (remainder filled in from reference TRBV5-1 and TRBJ2-1): KAGVTQTPRYLIKTRGQQVTLSCSPISGHRSVSWYQQTPGQGLQFLFEYFSETQRNKGNFPGRFSGRQFSNSRSEMNVSTLELGDSALYLCASSRRLSSYNEQFFGPGTRLTVL.

This chain connects TRBV10-1 to TRBJ2-7, with D possibly TRBD1 on 6 matching bases. The V end lost 2 bases, the J end lost 3 bases, and 20 bases lay between the germline ends. The length of the CDR3 is 17 residues. Germline V lookup: CDR1 WNHNN, CDR2 SYGVQD (reference sequence). Written as DNA, the CDR3 is TGCGCCAGCAGTGAGGGGGTGTTGGGGGCATACGGCTACGAGCAGTACTTC. Translating gives CASSEGVLGAYGYEQYF.

The chain employs TRBV6-6 and TRBJ2-7; the D gene is possibly TRBD2 (5 bases). The CDR3 is 13 residues long. CDR1 is MNHNY and CDR2 is SVGAGI in the germline V gene (reference sequence). Trimming shortened V by 10 bases and J by 0 bases, and 13 bases separated the two germline ends. In DNA, the CDR3 is TGTGCCATTAGGCCGGGGAGCTCCTACGAGCAGTACTTC. Protein product: CAIRPGSSYEQYF.

This chain joins TRBV5-5 and TRBJ1-1; possible D gene TRBD1, 5 bases. Trimming took off 4 bases at V and 1 base at J, with 11 bases between the two ends. Germline CDR1 and CDR2: SGHKS and YYEKEE (reference sequence). This CDR3 has 14 amino acids. The CDR3 sequence: CASSLGPPNTEAFF. CDR3 in DNA: TGTGCCAGCAGCCTGGGACCGCCGAACACTGAAGCTTTCTTT.

Only a few counts were recorded for this clonotype. The chain recombines TRBV7-2 with TRBJ1-2, with D possibly TRBD1 on 5 matching bases. The germline V gene encodes CDR1 SGHTA and CDR2 FQGNSA. The CDR3 runs 15 residues. The germline V and J ends were trimmed by 0 bases and 4 bases, with 12 bases remaining between them. The CDR3 nucleotides read TGTGCCAGCAGCTTAGCGTTTGGGCAGGGCTATGGCTACACCTTC. Translated: CASSLAFGQGYGYTF. Using reference TRBV7-2 and TRBJ1-2 for the parts outside the CDR3, the full variable domain is GAGVSQSPSNKVTEKGKDVELRCDPISGHTALYWYRQSLGQGLEFLIYFQGNSAPDKSGLPSDRFSAERTGGSVSTLTIQRTQQEDSAVYLCASSLAFGQGYGYTFGSGTRLTVV.

This clonotype was seen only a few times. The V gene is TRBV5-1, the J gene TRBJ2-1; 8 nucleotides align to TRBD1. The CDR3 runs 15 residues. Germline values: CDR1 SGHRS, CDR2 YFSETQ. Trimming took 4 bases from V and 1 from J; bases not matched to a gene: 4. The CDR3 spells CASSEGQGSYNEQFF. The CDR3 bases are TGCGCCAGCAGCGAAGGACAGGGATCCTACAATGAGCAGTTCTTC.

This clonotype came up a few times. V usage is TRBV7-2 and J usage is TRBJ2-2; 7 bases map to TRBD2. This CDR3 spans 15 amino acids. The germline V gene has CDR1 SGHTA and CDR2 FQGNSA. Unmatched junction bases numbered 10, after V lost 5 bases and J lost 7 bases. CDR3 protein: CASSPTSAGLGELFF. Written as DNA, the CDR3 is TGTGCCAGCAGCCCCACTAGCGCGGGACTCGGGGAGCTGTTTTTT.